This T cell receptor (beta chain) was sequenced during a study of control samples from healthy donors and cancer patients. This clone was detected once. TCRdb's copy holds only in-frame clones and misses some; the assay was immunoSEQ multiplex PCR. This table holds tens of thousands of clones, 93% found once. The V gene lost 7 bases and the J gene lost 5 bases, with 13 bases spanning the gap. This CDR3 comprises 13 residues. Germline-derived CDR1 and CDR2 are MNHEY and SVGAGI. The sequence came from a middle-aged woman with lung cancer. The chain has TRBV6-5 and TRBJ2-3; weak D call: TRBD2 (5 bases). Sequenced input: PBMCs. The CDR3 bases are TGTGCCAGCACTGCGACTACCTTAGATACGCAGTATTTT. Amino acid sequence: CASTATTLDTQYF.